Detailed here is one TCR beta chain. Clones were read by immunoSEQ multiplex PCR, and TCRdb kept only the in-frame ones, dropping some. Of around 400,000 clones in the sample, around 86% were seen once. Participants spanned ages roughly 18 to 95 years and resided in 20 to 25 US areas. Trimming pared 3 bases from V and 1 base from J, leaving 10 bases between. CDR1 is SGDLS and CDR2 is YYNGEE in the germline V gene. CDR3 length equals 14 residues. The sample originates from a study of blood T cell repertoires in COVID-19. At the level of the study: The analysed material was cDNA or gDNA that came from T cells, B-cell-depleted T cells, or PBMCs.

The chain joins TRBV9 to TRBJ1-1; D perhaps matches TRBD1 (6 bases). The receptor was derived from a woman aged 50 to 65 who had recovered from COVID-19. Sequencing was performed on PBMCs or T cells enriched from blood (not recorded which). CDR3 sequence (DNA): TGTGCCAGCAGCGCCGGGGGGCAGAACACTGAAGCTTTCTTT. Its translation is CASSAGGQNTEAFF.